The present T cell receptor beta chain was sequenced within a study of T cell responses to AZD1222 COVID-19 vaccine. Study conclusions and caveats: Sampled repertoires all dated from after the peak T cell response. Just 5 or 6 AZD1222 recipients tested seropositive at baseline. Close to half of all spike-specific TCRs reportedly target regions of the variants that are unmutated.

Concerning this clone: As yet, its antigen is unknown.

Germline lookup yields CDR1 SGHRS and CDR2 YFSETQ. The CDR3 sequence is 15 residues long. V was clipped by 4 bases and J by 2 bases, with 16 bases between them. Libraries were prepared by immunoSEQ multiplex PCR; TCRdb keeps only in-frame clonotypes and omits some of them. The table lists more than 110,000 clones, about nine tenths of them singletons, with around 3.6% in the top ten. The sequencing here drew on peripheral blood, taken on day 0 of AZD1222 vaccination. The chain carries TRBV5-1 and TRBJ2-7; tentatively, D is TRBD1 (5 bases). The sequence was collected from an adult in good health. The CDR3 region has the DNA TGCGCCAGCAGCCCCCAGGGTGAGGCTACCTACGAGCAGTACTTC. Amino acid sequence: CASSPQGEATYEQYF.